These 10 T cell receptor beta chains share one sample of origin, sequenced in a study of spatial heterogeneity in lung cancer. Their cognate antigens are unknown. Study results and caveats: Within tumors, counts of expanded alpha and beta TCRs tracked tumor mutation counts.

TCRdb reprocessed the 5' RACE reads via MiXCR and lists one record per CDR3 protein. Here the sample spans 10,000 to 14,000 distinct CDR3 sequences, 9% to 14% being singletons. As for time point: sample taken at primary tumor resection. The input for sequencing was lung tumor tissue, taken at surgery. These TCRs come from a female donor with early-stage non-small cell lung cancer.

In this sample, this clonotype turned up many times. The J gene is TRBJ1-2, the V gene TRBV6-5; the D is unclear. The CDR3 totals 14 residues. In germline, CDR1 is MNHEY, CDR2 SVGAGI. V was clipped by 2 bases and J by 2 bases, with 9 bases between them. Written as DNA, the CDR3 is TGTGCCAGCAGTTACGGGAGGCGAAACTATGGCTACACCTTC. It is translated as CASSYGRRNYGYTF.

This clonotype was recorded at least ten times. This sequence joins TRBV9 and TRBJ2-5; D possibly matches TRBD1 or TRBD2 (5 bases each). Trimming left V 2 bases short and J 4 bases short, with 9 bases between. The CDR3 is made up of 13 amino acids. Germline CDR1 is SGDLS and CDR2 is YYNGEE. CDR3 in DNA: TGTGCCAGCAGCGTGGGGGTCGCAGAGACCCAGTACTTC. Translating it yields CASSVGVAETQYF.

Of note for this clonotype: It may be a read error: a sequence one base away is much more abundant. The missing conserved phenylalanine or tryptophan at the end of this CDR3 makes a read error likely. The chain is built from TRBV7-1 and TRBJ2-7; a possible D gene is TRBD2 (5 bases). TRBV7-1 is assigned to the ORF class and has an uncertain function. The CDR3 is 15 amino acids. Trimming took 3 bases from V and 2 from J, leaving 14 bases between them. The CDR3 reads CASSSLRRGAYEQYS. CDR3 nucleotides: TGTGCCAGCAGCTCCCTCCGACGGGGAGCCTACGAGCAGTACTCC.

The gene calls are TRBV7-9 and TRBJ1-1; weak D call: TRBD1 (5 bases). The germline V gene encodes CDR1 SEHNR and CDR2 FQNEAQ (reference sequence). This CDR3 has 12 residues. V dropped 0 bases and J dropped 7 bases, with 6 bases sitting between them. The CDR3 DNA sequence: TGTGCCAGCAGCTTAGCGACAGATGAAGCTTTCTTT. Translated, it gives CASSLATDEAFF.

The chain employs TRBV20-1 and TRBJ2-7; 8 bases line up with TRBD1. The CDR3 contains 14 residues. Germline-derived CDR1 and CDR2 are DFQATT and SNEGSKA (reference sequence). Germline trimming cut 3 bases from V and 7 bases from J; bases unmatched to any gene: 11. CDR3 DNA: TGCAGTGCTAGGGGACAGGTAACCTTAGGGGAGCAGTACTTC. Translating gives CSARGQVTLGEQYF.

This clonotype was counted a few times. The chain is built from TRBV6-1 and TRBJ1-1; no definite D call. In germline, CDR1 is MNHNS, CDR2 SASEGT. Trimming stripped 7 bases from V and 1 base from J, with 10 bases between. There are 13 residues in the CDR3. The CDR3 sequence: CASTPRENTEAFF. CDR3 nucleotide sequence: TGTGCCAGCACCCCTCGAGAGAACACTGAAGCTTTCTTT.

This clonotype was detected many times. This rearrangement joins TRBV10-2 to TRBJ1-1; a possible D gene is TRBD1 (5 bases). Trimming removed 11 bases from V and 6 bases from J, with 19 bases in between. The CDR3 contains 13 residues. Germline V gene sequence: CDR1 WSHSY, CDR2 SAAADI. In DNA form, the CDR3 reads TGCGCCGCCCATGACAGTAAAGGGGCTGAAGCTTTCTTT. Residues: CAAHDSKGAEAFF.

The table lists this clonotype with many counts. J is TRBJ2-2 and V is TRBV19; D is possibly TRBD1 or TRBD2 (6 bases each). Germline V CDR1 and CDR2: LNHDA, SQIVND (reference sequence). The V gene lost 8 bases and the J gene lost 5 bases, with 15 bases spanning the gap. This CDR3 is built from 14 residues. CDR3 nucleotide sequence: TGTGCCAGTGGCTCGGGGGCGCCTACCGGGGAGCTGTTTTTT. As protein: CASGSGAPTGELFF.

J is TRBJ2-3 and V is TRBV2, with a tentative D call TRBD2 (6 bases). This CDR3 region has 16 residues. Germline-derived CDR1 and CDR2 are SNHLY and FYNNEI. V was trimmed by 4 bases and J by 3 bases, leaving 17 bases between them. CDR3 sequence: CASSVQTRTQTDTQYF. The CDR3 DNA is TGTGCCAGCAGTGTACAGACTAGGACCCAGACAGATACGCAGTATTTT.

The J gene is TRBJ2-7, the V gene TRBV5-1, with 12 bases lining up with TRBD2. CDR1 and CDR2 (germline): SGHRS, YFSETQ. Unmatched junction bases numbered 1, after V lost 3 bases and J lost 3 bases. The CDR3 totals 14 residues. CDR3 in amino acids: CASSWTSGVYEQYF. The CDR3 coding sequence is TGCGCCAGCAGCTGGACTAGCGGGGTCTACGAGCAGTACTTC. Full variable domain (remainder filled in from reference TRBV5-1 and TRBJ2-7): KAGVTQTPRYLIKTRGQQVTLSCSPISGHRSVSWYQQTPGQGLQFLFEYFSETQRNKGNFPGRFSGRQFSNSRSEMNVSTLELGDSALYLCASSWTSGVYEQYFGPGTRLTVT.